This T cell receptor (beta chain) was profiled in a study of Graves' ophthalmopathy and Graves' hyperthyroidism. This CDR3 is built from 15 residues. Germline V gene lookup returns CDR1 LGHDT and CDR2 YNNKEL (reference sequence). Comment on this clonotype: The junction differs from germline at one of its ends, possibly a read error.

Using RNA transcripts, the TCR beta CDR3 regions were amplified. First-round RT-PCR employed HTBI primers, with a second-round multiplex PCR after it. TCRdb redid the calling of the multiplex PCR reads with MiXCR, one entry per CDR3 protein. In the table there are under 800,000 distinct CDR3 sequences, 22% of which are singletons. V usage is TRBV3-1 and J usage is TRBJ2-4; D perhaps matches TRBD2 (6 bases). What was sequenced was peripheral blood. The receptor was derived from a woman aged 18-29 years with stable Graves' hyperthyroidism. Some clones in this sample may be carry-over from other donors' samples. CDR3 amino acids: CASSQGWEANNIQYF. The CDR3 nucleotides read TGTGCCAGCAGCCAAGGTTGGGAGGCCAATAACATTCAGTACTTC.